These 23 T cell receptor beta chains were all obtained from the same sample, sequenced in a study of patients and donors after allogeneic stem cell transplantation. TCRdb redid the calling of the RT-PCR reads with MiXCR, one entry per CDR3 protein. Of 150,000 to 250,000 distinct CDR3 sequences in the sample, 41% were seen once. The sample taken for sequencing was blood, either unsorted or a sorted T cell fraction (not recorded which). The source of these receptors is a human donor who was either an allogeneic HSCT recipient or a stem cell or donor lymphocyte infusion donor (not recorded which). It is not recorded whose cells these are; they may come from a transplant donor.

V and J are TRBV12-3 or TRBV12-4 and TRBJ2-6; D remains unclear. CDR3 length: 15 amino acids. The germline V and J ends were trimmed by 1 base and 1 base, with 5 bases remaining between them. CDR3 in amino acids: CASSLGKSGANVLTF. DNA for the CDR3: TGTGCCAGCAGTTTAGGGAAATCTGGGGCCAACGTCCTGACTTTC.

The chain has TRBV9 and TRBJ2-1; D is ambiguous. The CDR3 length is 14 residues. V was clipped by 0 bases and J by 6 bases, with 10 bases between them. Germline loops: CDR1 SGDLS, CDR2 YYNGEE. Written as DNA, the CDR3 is TGTGCCAGCAGCGTAGCGGGCGGAACCAATGAGCAGTTCTTC. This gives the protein CASSVAGGTNEQFF.

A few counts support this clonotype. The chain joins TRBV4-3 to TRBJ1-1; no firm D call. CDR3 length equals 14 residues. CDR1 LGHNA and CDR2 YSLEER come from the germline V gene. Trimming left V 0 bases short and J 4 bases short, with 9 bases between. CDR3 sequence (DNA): TGCGCCAGCAGCCAAGAGGCGCAGATCACTGAAGCTTTCTTT. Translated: CASSQEAQITEAFF.

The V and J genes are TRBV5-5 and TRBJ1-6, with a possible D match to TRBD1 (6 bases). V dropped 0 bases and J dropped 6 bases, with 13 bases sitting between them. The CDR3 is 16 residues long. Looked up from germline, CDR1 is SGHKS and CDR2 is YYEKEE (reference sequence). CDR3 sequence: CASSLVGGWGNSPLHF. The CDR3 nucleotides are TGTGCCAGCAGCTTGGTTGGGGGCTGGGGTAATTCACCCCTCCACTTT.

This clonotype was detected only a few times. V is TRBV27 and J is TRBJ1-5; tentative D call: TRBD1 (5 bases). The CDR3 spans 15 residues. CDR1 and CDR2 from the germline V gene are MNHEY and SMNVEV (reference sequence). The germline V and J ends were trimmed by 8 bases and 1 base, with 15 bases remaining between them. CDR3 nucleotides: TGTGCCAGCTCAATAAGGGCAGGGAGCAATCAGCCCCAGCATTTT. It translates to CASSIRAGSNQPQHF.

For the CDR3, the DNA is TGTGCCAGCTCAACCCGGGACAGGGTTTTGGATTCACCCCTCCACTTT. Translation gives CASSTRDRVLDSPLHF. The rearrangement links TRBV18 to TRBJ1-6; TRBD1 matches 9 bases. The CDR3 is made up of 16 amino acids. Looked up from germline, CDR1 is KGHSH and CDR2 is LQKENI. V gave up 5 bases and J gave up 8 bases; unmatched junction bases: 10.

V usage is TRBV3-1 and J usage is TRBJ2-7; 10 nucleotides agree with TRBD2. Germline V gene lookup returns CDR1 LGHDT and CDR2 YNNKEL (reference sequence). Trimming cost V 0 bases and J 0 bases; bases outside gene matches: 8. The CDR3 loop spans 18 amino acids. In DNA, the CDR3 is TGTGCCAGCAGCCAAGAAAGCCTGACTAGCGGGTACTCCTACGAGCAGTACTTC. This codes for CASSQESLTSGYSYEQYF.

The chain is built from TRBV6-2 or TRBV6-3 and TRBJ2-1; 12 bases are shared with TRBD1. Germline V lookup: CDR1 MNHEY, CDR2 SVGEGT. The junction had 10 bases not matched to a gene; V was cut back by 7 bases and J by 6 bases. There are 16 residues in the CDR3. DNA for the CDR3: TGTGCCAGCACCCCCCTGGGACAGGGGGCGCTCAATGAGCAGTTCTTC. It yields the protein CASTPLGQGALNEQFF.

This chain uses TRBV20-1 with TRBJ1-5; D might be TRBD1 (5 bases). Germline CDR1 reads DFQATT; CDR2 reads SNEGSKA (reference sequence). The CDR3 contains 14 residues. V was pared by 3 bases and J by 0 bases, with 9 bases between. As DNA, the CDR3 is TGCAGTGCTAGGGGGCATTCTAGCAATCAGCCCCAGCATTTT. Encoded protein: CSARGHSSNQPQHF.

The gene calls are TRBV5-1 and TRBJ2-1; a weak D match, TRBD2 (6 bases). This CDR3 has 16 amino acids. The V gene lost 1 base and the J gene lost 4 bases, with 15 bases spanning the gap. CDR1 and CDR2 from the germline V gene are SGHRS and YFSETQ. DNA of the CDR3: TGCGCCAGCAGCTTGTCCCTCGGGCGGGAATACAATGAGCAGTTCTTC. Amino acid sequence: CASSLSLGREYNEQFF.

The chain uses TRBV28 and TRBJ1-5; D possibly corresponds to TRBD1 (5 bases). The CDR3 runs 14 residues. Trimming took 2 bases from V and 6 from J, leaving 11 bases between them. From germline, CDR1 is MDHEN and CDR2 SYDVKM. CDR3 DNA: TGTGCCAGCAGTTTACCACGGGGGATTCAGCCCCAGCATTTT. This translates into CASSLPRGIQPQHF.

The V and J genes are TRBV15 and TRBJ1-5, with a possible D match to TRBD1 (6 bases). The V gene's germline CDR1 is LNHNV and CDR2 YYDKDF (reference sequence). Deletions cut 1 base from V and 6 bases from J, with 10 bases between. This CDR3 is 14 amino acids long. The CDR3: CATSRATGTQPQHF. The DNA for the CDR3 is TGTGCCACCAGCAGAGCCACAGGGACTCAGCCCCAGCATTTT. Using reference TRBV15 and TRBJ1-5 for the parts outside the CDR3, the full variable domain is DAMVIQNPRYQVTQFGKPVTLSCSQTLNHNVMYWYQQKSSQAPKLLFHYYDKDFNNEADTPDNFQSRRPNTSFCFLDIRSPGLGDTAMYLCATSRATGTQPQHFGDGTRLSIL.

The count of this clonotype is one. In nucleotides, the CDR3 is TGTGCCAGCAGTACGCGGACAGGGGGGAGTGGAAACACCATATATTTT. Encoded protein: CASSTRTGGSGNTIYF. The V and J genes are TRBV12-3 or TRBV12-4 and TRBJ1-3, with 10 positions matching TRBD1. The J segment lost 3 bases and the V segment lost 5 bases, leaving 7 bases of the junction unmatched. The CDR3 is 16 residues long.

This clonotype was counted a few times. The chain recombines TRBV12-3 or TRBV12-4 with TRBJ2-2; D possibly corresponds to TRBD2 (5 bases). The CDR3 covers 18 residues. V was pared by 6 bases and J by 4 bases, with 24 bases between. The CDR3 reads CASSRHTGSSRATGELFF. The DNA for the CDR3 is TGTGCCAGCAGCCGTCATACGGGAAGTTCCCGGGCCACCGGGGAGCTGTTTTTT.

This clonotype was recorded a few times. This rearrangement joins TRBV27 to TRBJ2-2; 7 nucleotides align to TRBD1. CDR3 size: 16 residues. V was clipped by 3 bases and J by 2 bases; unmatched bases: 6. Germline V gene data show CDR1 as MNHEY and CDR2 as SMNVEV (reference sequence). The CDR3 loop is CASSFDRDQNTGELFF. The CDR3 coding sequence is TGTGCCAGCAGTTTCGACAGGGACCAAAACACCGGGGAGCTGTTTTTT.

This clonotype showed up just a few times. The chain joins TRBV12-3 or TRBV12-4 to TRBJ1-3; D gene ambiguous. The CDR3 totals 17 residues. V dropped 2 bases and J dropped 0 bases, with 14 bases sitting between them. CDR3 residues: CASSLIAGSSSGNTIYF. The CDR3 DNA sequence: TGTGCCAGCAGTTTAATCGCGGGGTCGAGCTCTGGAAACACCATATATTTT.

The CDR3 spells CASSRLSGTGGGQPQHF. CDR3 DNA: TGTGCCAGCAGTAGACTTTCCGGGACAGGGGGCGGTCAGCCCCAGCATTTT. V gene TRBV27 combines with J gene TRBJ1-5; 12 positions match TRBD1. The V and J ends lost 5 bases and 6 bases, in that order; junction bases with no gene match: 11. The CDR3 sequence is 17 residues long. Germline values: CDR1 MNHEY, CDR2 SMNVEV (reference sequence).

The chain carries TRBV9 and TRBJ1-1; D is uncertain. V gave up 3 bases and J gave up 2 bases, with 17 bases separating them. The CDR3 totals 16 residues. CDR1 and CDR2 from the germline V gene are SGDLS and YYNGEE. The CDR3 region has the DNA TGTGCCAGCAGCGGGACTCTAACGGGGAGAAACACTGAAGCTTTCTTT. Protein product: CASSGTLTGRNTEAFF.

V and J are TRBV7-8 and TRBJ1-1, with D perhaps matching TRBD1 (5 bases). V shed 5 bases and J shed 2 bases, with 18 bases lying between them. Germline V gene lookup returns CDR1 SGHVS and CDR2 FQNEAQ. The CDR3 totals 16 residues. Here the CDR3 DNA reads TGTGCCAGCAGCCTCACTACTTGGGGCACAAACACTGAAGCTTTCTTT. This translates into CASSLTTWGTNTEAFF.

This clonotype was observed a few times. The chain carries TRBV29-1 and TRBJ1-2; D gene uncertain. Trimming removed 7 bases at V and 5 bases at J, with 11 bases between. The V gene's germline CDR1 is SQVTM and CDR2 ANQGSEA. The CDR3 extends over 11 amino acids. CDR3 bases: TGCAGCGGCGAAGGAGGTTATGGCTACACCTTC. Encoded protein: CSGEGGYGYTF.

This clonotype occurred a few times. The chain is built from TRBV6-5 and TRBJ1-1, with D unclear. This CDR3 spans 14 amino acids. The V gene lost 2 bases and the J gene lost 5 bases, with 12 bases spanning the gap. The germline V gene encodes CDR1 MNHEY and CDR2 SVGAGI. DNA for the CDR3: TGTGCCAGCAGTTACCCACCACGGTGTACTGAAGCTTTCTTT. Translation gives CASSYPPRCTEAFF.

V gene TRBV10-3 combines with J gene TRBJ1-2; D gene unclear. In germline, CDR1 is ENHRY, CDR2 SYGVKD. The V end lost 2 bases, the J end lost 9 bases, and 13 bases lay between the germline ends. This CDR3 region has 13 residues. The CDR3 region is CAISETLEGRYTF. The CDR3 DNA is TGTGCCATCAGTGAGACTCTTGAAGGGCGCTACACCTTC.

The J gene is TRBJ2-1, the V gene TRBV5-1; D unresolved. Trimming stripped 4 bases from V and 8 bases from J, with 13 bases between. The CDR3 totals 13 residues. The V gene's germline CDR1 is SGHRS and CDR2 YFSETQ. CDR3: CASSTTTVDEQFF. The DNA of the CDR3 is TGCGCCAGCAGCACTACTACCGTGGATGAGCAGTTCTTC.